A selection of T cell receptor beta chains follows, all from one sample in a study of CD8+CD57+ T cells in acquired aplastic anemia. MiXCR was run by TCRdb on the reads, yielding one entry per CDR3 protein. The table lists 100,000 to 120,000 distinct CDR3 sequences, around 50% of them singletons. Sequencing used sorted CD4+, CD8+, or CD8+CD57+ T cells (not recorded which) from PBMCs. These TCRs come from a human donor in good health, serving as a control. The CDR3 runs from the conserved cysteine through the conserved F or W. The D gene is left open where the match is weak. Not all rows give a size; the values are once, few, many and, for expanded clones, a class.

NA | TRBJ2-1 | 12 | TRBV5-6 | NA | CASSLTNNEQFF | TGTGCCAGCAGCTTGACCAACAATGAGCAGTTCTTC
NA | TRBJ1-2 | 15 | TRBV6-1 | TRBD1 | CASSGIGTGVYGYTF | TGTGCCAGCAGCGGAATCGGGACAGGGGTCTATGGCTACACCTTC
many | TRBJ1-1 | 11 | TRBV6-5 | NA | CASSYASEAFF | TGTGCCAGCAGTTACGCGTCTGAAGCTTTCTTT
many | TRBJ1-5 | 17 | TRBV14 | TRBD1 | CASSQILGGQGNQPQHF | TGTGCCAGCAGCCAAATCCTCGGGGGACAGGGGAATCAGCCCCAGCATTTT
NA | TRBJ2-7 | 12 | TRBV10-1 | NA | CARASNSYEQYF | TGCGCCAGAGCGTCCAACTCCTACGAGCAGTACTTC
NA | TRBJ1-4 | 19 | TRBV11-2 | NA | CASRSESTSFPATNEKLFF | TGTGCCAGCAGATCCGAAAGCACGAGTTTCCCAGCAACTAATGAAAAACTGTTTTTT
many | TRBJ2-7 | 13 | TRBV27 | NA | CASSLQSAYEQYF | TGTGCCAGCAGTTTACAGAGTGCCTACGAGCAGTACTTC
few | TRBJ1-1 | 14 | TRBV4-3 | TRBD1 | CASGQRQGNTEAFF | TGCGCCAGCGGCCAAAGACAGGGGAACACTGAAGCTTTCTTT
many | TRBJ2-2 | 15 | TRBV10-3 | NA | CAISDSGSNTGELFF | TGTGCCATCAGTGATTCGGGTTCGAACACCGGGGAGCTGTTTTTT
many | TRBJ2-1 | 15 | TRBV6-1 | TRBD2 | CASSPAGGSYNEQFF | TGTGCCAGCAGCCCCGCGGGGGGGAGTTACAATGAGCAGTTCTTC
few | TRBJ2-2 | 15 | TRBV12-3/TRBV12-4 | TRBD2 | CASRKAGGGTGELFF | TGTGCCAGCAGGAAAGCGGGGGGAGGGACCGGGGAGCTGTTTTTT
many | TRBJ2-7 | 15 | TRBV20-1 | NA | CSARDASSQSDEQYF | TGCAGTGCTAGAGATGCGAGTTCCCAGAGTGACGAGCAGTACTTC
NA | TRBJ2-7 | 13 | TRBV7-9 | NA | CASSAGGHLGQYF | TGTGCCAGCAGCGCAGGGGGGCATCTGGGGCAGTACTTC
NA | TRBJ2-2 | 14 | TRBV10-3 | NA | CAISDAPNTGELFF | TGTGCCATCAGTGACGCCCCGAACACCGGGGAGCTGTTTTTT
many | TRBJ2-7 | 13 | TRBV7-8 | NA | CASSSPYSGEQYF | TGTGCCAGCAGCTCCCCCTATTCGGGCGAGCAGTACTTC
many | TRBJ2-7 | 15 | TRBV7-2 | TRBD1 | CASSTAGTGVYEQYF | TGTGCCAGCAGCACCGCCGGAACAGGGGTCTACGAGCAGTACTTC
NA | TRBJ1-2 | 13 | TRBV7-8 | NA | CASSLGNRNGYTF | TGTGCCAGCAGCTTAGGGAACAGAAATGGCTACACCTTC
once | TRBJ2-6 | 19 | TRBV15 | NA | CATSRDYGLSTSGANVLTF | TGTGCCACCAGCAGAGATTACGGGTTATCGACTTCTGGGGCCAACGTCCTGACTTTC
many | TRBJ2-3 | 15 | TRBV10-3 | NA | CAISESAEGEDTQYF | TGTGCCATCAGTGAGTCGGCGGAAGGGGAAGATACGCAGTATTTT
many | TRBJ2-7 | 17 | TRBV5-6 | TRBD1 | CASRRYNQGGAVHEQYF | TGTGCCAGCAGACGGTACAATCAAGGGGGCGCGGTCCACGAGCAGTACTTC
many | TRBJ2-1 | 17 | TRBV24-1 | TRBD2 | CATSDHPGTSDSNEQFF | TGTGCCACCAGTGATCATCCGGGGACTAGCGATAGCAATGAGCAGTTCTTC
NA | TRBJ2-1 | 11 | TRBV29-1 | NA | CSVEVGNEQFF | TGCAGCGTTGAGGTGGGCAATGAGCAGTTCTTC
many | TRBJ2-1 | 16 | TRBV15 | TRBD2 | CATSSLGGGLYNEQFF | TGTGCCACCAGCAGCCTTGGCGGGGGTCTATACAATGAGCAGTTCTTC
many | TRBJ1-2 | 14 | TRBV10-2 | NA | CASSLADGGWGYTF | TGCGCCAGCAGCCTTGCTGACGGGGGTTGGGGCTACACCTTC
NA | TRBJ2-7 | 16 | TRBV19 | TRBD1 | CASSIEVGTGPYEQYF | TGTGCCAGTAGTATTGAGGTGGGGACAGGACCCTACGAGCAGTACTTC
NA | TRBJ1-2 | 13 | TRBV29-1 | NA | CSVRRDSDYGYTF | TGCAGCGTGCGCCGGGACTCGGACTATGGCTACACCTTC
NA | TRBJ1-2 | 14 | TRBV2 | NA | CASSEWGLAYGYTF | TGTGCCAGCAGTGAATGGGGGCTCGCCTATGGCTACACCTTC
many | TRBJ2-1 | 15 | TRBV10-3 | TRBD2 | CAIRTSGSSYNEQFF | TGTGCCATCAGAACTAGCGGTAGCTCCTACAATGAGCAGTTCTTC
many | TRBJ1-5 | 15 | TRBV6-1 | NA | CASRAGTVPNQPQHF | TGTGCCAGCAGAGCAGGGACCGTGCCTAATCAGCCCCAGCATTTT
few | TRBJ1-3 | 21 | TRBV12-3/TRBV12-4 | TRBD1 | CASSFFLRGTGGYTSGNTIYF | TGTGCCAGCAGTTTTTTCCTCCGCGGGACAGGGGGTTATACTTCTGGAAACACCATATATTTT
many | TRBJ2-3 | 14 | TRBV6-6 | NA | CASSYSWLADTQYF | TGTGCCAGCAGTTACTCGTGGTTGGCAGATACGCAGTATTTT
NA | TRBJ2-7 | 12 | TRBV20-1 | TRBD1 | CSASTGGYEQYF | TGCAGTGCTAGCACAGGGGGCTACGAGCAGTACTTC
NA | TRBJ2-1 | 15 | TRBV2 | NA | CASSSGLNFYNEQFF | TGTGCCAGCAGCAGCGGCTTAAACTTCTACAATGAGCAGTTCTTC
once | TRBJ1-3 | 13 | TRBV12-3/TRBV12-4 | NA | CASTFTSGNTIYF | TGTGCCAGCACCTTCACTTCTGGAAACACCATATATTTT
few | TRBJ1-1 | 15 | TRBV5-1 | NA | CAGSLPRGQGTEAFF | TGCGCCGGCAGCTTGCCTCGGGGGCAAGGCACTGAAGCTTTCTTT
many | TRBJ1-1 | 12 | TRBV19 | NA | CASSIGVTEAFF | TGTGCCAGTAGTATAGGGGTGACTGAAGCTTTCTTT
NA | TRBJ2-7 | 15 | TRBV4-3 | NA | CASSQGLANSYEQYF | TGCGCCAGCAGCCAAGGTTTGGCAAACTCCTACGAGCAGTACTTC
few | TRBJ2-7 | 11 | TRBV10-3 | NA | CAISEFAEQYF | TGTGCCATCAGTGAGTTTGCCGAGCAGTACTTC
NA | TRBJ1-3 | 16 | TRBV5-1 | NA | CASSLAHGNSGNTIYF | TGCGCCAGCAGCTTAGCGCACGGGAACTCTGGAAACACCATATATTTT
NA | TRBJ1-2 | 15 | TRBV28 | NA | CAINHGGAGDYGYTF | TGTGCCATCAACCACGGGGGCGCAGGGGACTATGGCTACACCTTC
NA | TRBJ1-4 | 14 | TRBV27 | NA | CASSQSTANEKLFF | TGTGCCAGCAGTCAAAGTACAGCTAATGAAAAACTGTTTTTT
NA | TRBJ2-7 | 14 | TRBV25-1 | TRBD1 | CASRKTGGFYEQYF | TGTGCCAGCAGGAAAACAGGGGGCTTCTACGAGCAGTACTTC
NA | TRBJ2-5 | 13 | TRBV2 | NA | CASSIGQRETQYF | TGTGCCAGCAGCATAGGACAGCGAGAGACCCAGTACTTC
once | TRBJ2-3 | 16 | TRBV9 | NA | CASGPKGGGITDTQYF | TGTGCCAGCGGCCCAAAGGGCGGAGGCATCACAGATACGCAGTATTTT
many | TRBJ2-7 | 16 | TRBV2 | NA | CASSEGAGRRAYEQYF | TGTGCCAGCAGTGAGGGGGCTGGAAGGAGGGCCTACGAGCAGTACTTC
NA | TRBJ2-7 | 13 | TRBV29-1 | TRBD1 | CSVEGDRAGEQYF | TGCAGCGTTGAAGGGGACAGGGCTGGGGAGCAGTACTTC
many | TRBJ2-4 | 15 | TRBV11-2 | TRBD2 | CASSNAGTSGNIQYF | TGTGCCAGCAGCAACGCCGGGACTAGCGGAAACATTCAGTACTTC
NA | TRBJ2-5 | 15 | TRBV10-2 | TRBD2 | CASSELGGRQETQYF | TGCGCCAGCAGTGAGTTGGGGGGGAGGCAAGAGACCCAGTACTTC
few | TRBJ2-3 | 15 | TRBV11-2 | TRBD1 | CASSLDRGRADTQYF | TGTGCCAGCAGCTTAGATAGGGGGCGCGCAGATACGCAGTATTTT
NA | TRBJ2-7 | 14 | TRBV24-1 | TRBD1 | CATSDPGQGYEQYF | TGTGCCACCAGTGACCCGGGACAGGGCTACGAGCAGTACTTC
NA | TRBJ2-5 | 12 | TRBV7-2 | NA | CASSLLRETQYF | TGTGCCAGCAGTCTCCTACGAGAGACCCAGTACTTC
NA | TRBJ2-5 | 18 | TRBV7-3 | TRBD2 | CASSLLGHLLADQETQYF | TGTGCCAGCAGCTTATTGGGGCACCTTCTAGCGGACCAAGAGACCCAGTACTTC
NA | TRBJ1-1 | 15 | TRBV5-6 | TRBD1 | CASSLVGQGNTEAFF | TGTGCCAGCAGCTTGGTTGGACAGGGGAACACTGAAGCTTTCTTT
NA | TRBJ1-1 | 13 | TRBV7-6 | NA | CASSLVGIGEAFF | TGTGCCAGCAGCTTAGTGGGGATAGGCGAAGCTTTCTTT
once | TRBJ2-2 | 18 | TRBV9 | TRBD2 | CASSTRTSAISNTGELFF | TGTGCCAGCAGCACAAGGACTAGCGCAATTTCGAACACCGGGGAGCTGTTTTTT
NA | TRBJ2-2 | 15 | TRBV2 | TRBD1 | CAIDQDREAPGELFF | TGTGCCATCGACCAGGACAGGGAGGCCCCCGGGGAGCTGTTTTTT
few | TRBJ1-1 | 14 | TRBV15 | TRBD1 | CATSSYRGKVEAFF | TGTGCCACCAGCAGCTACAGGGGGAAAGTTGAAGCTTTCTTT
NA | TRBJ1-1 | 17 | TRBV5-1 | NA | CASSPPGTRARNTEAFF | TGCGCCAGCAGCCCACCCGGGACACGCGCTAGGAACACTGAAGCTTTCTTT
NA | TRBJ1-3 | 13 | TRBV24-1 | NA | CATSESSGNTIYF | TGTGCCACCAGTGAATCCTCTGGAAACACCATATATTTT